This is a list of T cell receptor beta chains from one sample in a study of Graves' ophthalmopathy and Graves' hyperthyroidism. Using its own MiXCR run on the multiplex PCR reads, TCRdb lists one record per CDR3 protein. Here the sample spans 650,000 to 900,000 distinct CDR3 sequences, around 40% being singletons. The sample taken for sequencing was peripheral blood. All receptors derive from an adult man with Graves' ophthalmopathy. Each CDR3 is given with its conserved first and last residue. A D gene is named only where the DNA matches it firmly. Rows may omit the clone size; those that give it use once, few, many or a size class.

abundance	j_gene	d_gene	v_gene	CDR3aa	CDR3nt
NA	TRBJ1-6	NA	TRBV20-1	CSGRHSSYNSPLHF	TGCAGTGGAAGACACAGCTCCTATAATTCACCCCTCCACTTT
few	TRBJ2-2	NA	TRBV15	CATSREGTFSGELFF	TGTGCCACCAGCAGAGAGGGGACCTTCTCCGGGGAGCTGTTTTTT
NA	TRBJ1-2	NA	TRBV19	CASSMPGFGIGYGYTF	TGTGCCAGTAGTATGCCCGGGTTTGGGATCGGCTATGGCTACACCTTC
NA	TRBJ1-2	TRBD1	TRBV29-1	CSVDHPSGTGNYGYTF	TGCAGCGTTGATCACCCTAGCGGGACAGGAAACTATGGCTACACCTTC
many	TRBJ1-1	NA	TRBV7-9	CASSLWRDNTEAFF	TGTGCCAGCAGCTTATGGCGGGACAACACTGAAGCTTTCTTT
many	TRBJ2-7	NA	TRBV7-2	CASSSSGLVAYEQYF	TGTGCCAGCAGCTCCTCCGGGCTAGTTGCCTACGAGCAGTACTTC
NA	TRBJ2-7	TRBD2	TRBV10-1	CASSESGGGARYEQYF	TGCGCCAGCAGTGAGTCGGGGGGAGGGGCGCGCTACGAGCAGTACTTC
NA	TRBJ1-1	NA	TRBV20-1	CSAILEGNTEAFF	TGCAGTGCTATACTTGAAGGGAACACTGAAGCTTTCTTT
NA	TRBJ1-5	TRBD1	TRBV29-1	CSVTRTGPYEHF	TGCAGCGTCACCAGGACAGGGCCCTACGAGCATTTT
many	TRBJ1-2	NA	TRBV11-2	CASSLDLTAVGYTF	TGTGCCAGCAGCTTAGATCTGACAGCGGTGGGCTACACCTTC